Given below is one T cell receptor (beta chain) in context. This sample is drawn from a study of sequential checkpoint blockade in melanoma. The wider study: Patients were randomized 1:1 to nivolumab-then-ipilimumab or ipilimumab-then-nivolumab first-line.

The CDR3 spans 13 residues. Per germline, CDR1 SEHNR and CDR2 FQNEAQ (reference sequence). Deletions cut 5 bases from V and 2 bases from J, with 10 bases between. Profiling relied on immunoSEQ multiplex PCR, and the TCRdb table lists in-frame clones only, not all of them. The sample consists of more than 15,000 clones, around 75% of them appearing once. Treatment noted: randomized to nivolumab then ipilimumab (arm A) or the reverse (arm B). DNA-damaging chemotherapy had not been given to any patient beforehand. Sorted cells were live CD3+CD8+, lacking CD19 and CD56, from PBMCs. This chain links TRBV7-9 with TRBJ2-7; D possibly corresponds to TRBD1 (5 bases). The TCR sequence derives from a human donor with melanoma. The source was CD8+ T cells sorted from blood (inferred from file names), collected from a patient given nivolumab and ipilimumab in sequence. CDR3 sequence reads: CASSRARAYEQYF. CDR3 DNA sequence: TGTGCCAGCAGCCGGGCCAGGGCCTACGAGCAGTACTTC.